The present entry profiles one T cell receptor beta chain with its context. Antigen specificity is unknown. This CDR3 contains 13 residues. V lost 7 bases and J 3 bases, leaving 15 bases between the germline ends. Germline values: CDR1 SQVTM, CDR2 ANQGSEA. This record belongs to a study of cytomegalovirus exposure and HLA in healthy donors. Researchers ran the PCR with 60 Vbeta and 13 Jbeta primers. Using immunoSEQ multiplex PCR, the repertoire was profiled, and TCRdb retains in-frame clones only, with some absent. The sample consists of hundreds of thousands of clones, roughly 90% of them appearing once. General study results and limits: In an earlier analysis, about 87% or about 30%: the productive usage of most TCR beta V segments. It has been reported that TCR beta sequences accurately predicted the HLA-A and HLA-B alleles of most subjects. Upon later analysis, TCR association rates were observed to vary by HLA locus, being highest for DRB1 and lowest for HLA-C. Serostatus for CMV was the only available immune exposure information.

The material sequenced was PBMCs. The rearrangement links TRBV29-1 to TRBJ1-2; D is undetermined. This TCR was sampled from a woman between 18 and 29 years old in good health and CMV-seronegative. The CDR3: CSAVREPYYGYTF. The CDR3 DNA is TGCAGCGCCGTTAGGGAGCCATACTATGGCTACACCTTC.